A selection of T cell receptor beta chains follows, all from one sample in a study of cytomegalovirus exposure and HLA in healthy donors. Assay used: immunoSEQ multiplex PCR; TCRdb lists only in-frame clones, some missing. The top ten hold 2.5% to 3.5% of the sample, which has more than 150,000 clones, about 80% seen once. Sequencing was done on a sample of PBMCs. The receptors originated from a woman aged 18 to 35 in good health and CMV-seropositive. The CDR3 runs from the conserved cysteine through the conserved F or W. The D gene is left open where the match is weak. The size entry is marked missing in some rows and otherwise reads once, few, many or a size class.

TRBV15	TRBD1	TRBJ2-7	NA	CATSRRIGTGFYEQYF	TGTGCCACCAGCCGGCGGATCGGGACAGGGTTTTACGAGCAGTACTTC
TRBV7-8	TRBD1	TRBJ1-2	NA	CASSRGQGNGYTF	TGTGCCAGCAGCAGGGGACAGGGGAATGGCTACACCTTC
TRBV7-9	TRBD1	TRBJ1-1	NA	CASSARERGHRTEAFF	TGTGCCAGCAGCGCCCGGGAGAGGGGGCATCGCACTGAAGCTTTCTTT
TRBV4-1	TRBD2	TRBJ2-7	NA	CAISKTTSGHFEQYF	TGCGCCATCTCGAAGACGACTAGCGGGCATTTTGAGCAGTACTTC
TRBV6-1	TRBD1	TRBJ1-1	NA	CASILRDRGLSEAFF	TGTGCCAGCATACTCCGGGACAGGGGTTTGTCTGAAGCTTTCTTT
TRBV2	TRBD1	TRBJ1-2	NA	CASSLDRVGGYTF	TGTGCCAGCAGCTTGGACAGGGTGGGTGGCTACACCTTC
TRBV4-2	NA	TRBJ2-7	NA	CASSQARGPDEQYF	TGTGCCAGCAGCCAAGCCCGGGGTCCGGACGAGCAGTACTTC
TRBV5-1	TRBD1	TRBJ1-4	NA	CASSPDREGEKLFF	TGCGCCAGCAGCCCGGACAGGGAGGGCGAAAAACTGTTTTTT
TRBV27	NA	TRBJ2-7	NA	CASSLYPLSAGPYEQYF	TGTGCCAGCAGTTTATACCCCTTGTCCGCGGGACCCTACGAGCAGTACTTC
TRBV6-1	TRBD1	TRBJ1-2	NA	CASVFGTGRGGYTF	TGTGCCAGCGTGTTCGGGACAGGGAGGGGTGGCTACACCTTC
TRBV6-5	NA	TRBJ1-1	NA	CASSSTGVEAFF	TGTGCCAGCAGTTCTACGGGGGTAGAAGCTTTCTTT
TRBV9	TRBD1	TRBJ1-3	NA	CASSVGGQGVLGNTIYF	TGTGCCAGCAGCGTAGGTGGACAGGGGGTATTAGGAAACACCATATATTTT
TRBV7-8	TRBD2	TRBJ2-3	NA	CASSLGSGANLGTQYF	TGTGCCAGCAGCTTAGGTAGCGGGGCCAACCTGGGGACGCAGTATTTT
TRBV6-1	TRBD2	TRBJ2-3	NA	CASSEGTSGGTDTQYF	TGTGCCAGCAGTGAAGGGACTAGCGGGGGCACAGATACGCAGTATTTT
TRBV2	NA	TRBJ2-3	NA	CASSEGGNTQYF	TGTGCCAGCAGTGAAGGCGGGAACACGCAGTATTTT
TRBV5-1	TRBD2	TRBJ2-7	NA	CASSLELAGDEQYF	TGCGCCAGCAGCTTGGAACTAGCGGGTGATGAGCAGTACTTC
TRBV5-4	NA	TRBJ2-3	NA	CASSLVGARDTQYF	TGTGCCAGCAGCTTGGTGGGGGCGAGAGATACGCAGTATTTT
TRBV19	NA	TRBJ2-1	NA	CASSIWGGVYNEQFF	TGTGCCAGTAGTATTTGGGGCGGTGTTTACAATGAGCAGTTCTTC
TRBV27	NA	TRBJ1-2	once	CASSLEIGVDGYTF	TGTGCCAGCAGTTTGGAGATAGGGGTCGATGGCTACACCTTC
TRBV6-4	TRBD2	TRBJ2-3	many	CASSDSGGATDTQYF	TGTGCCAGCAGTGACTCCGGGGGGGCCACAGATACGCAGTATTTT
TRBV9	TRBD1	TRBJ2-1	once	CASSLHRDRGQDEQFF	TGTGCCAGCAGCCTGCACCGGGACAGGGGGCAGGATGAGCAGTTCTTC
TRBV18	NA	TRBJ1-2	NA	CASSTSGTPGYTF	TGTGCCAGCTCCACATCCGGGACACCTGGCTACACCTTC
TRBV11-2	NA	TRBJ2-5	few	CASSLSTGGGETQYF	TGTGCCAGCAGCTTATCAACAGGTGGAGGGGAGACCCAGTACTTC
TRBV7-2	NA	TRBJ1-2	NA	CASSFPGGGGYTF	TGTGCCAGCAGCTTCCCGGGCGGGGGCGGCTACACCTTC